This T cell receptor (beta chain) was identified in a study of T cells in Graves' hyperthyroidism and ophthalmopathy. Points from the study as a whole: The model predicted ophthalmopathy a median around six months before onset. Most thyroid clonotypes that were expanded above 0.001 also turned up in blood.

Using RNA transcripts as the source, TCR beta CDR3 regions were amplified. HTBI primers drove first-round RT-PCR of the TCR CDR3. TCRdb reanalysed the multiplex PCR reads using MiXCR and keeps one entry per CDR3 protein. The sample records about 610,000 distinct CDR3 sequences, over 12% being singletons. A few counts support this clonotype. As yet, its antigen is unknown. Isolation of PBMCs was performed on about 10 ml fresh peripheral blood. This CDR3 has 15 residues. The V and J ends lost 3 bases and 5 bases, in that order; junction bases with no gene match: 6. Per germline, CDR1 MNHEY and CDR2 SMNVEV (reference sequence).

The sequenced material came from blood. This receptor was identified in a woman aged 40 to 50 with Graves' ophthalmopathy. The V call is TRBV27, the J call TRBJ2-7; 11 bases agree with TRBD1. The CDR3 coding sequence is TGTGCCAGCAGTTTCGGGACAGGGGGTAATAACGAGCAGTACTTC. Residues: CASSFGTGGNNEQYF.